The 21 T cell receptor beta chains listed next were all sequenced from one sample in a study of T-cell reconstitution after alpha-beta-depleted transplantation in children. Construction of the TCRbeta library involved unique molecular identifiers. One entry per CDR3 protein results from TCRdb running MiXCR on the PCR reads. The sample records some 400,000 distinct CDR3 sequences, just over 20% being singletons. The sequencing here drew on PBMCs from the stem cell graft donor, taken from the stem cell graft. These receptor sequences come from a human donor who donated a stem cell graft to a child with acute myeloid leukemia.

This clonotype was seen more than once but under ten times. The chain couples TRBV4-3 to TRBJ2-1; 10 bases are a match to TRBD2. The germline gives CDR1 LGHNA, CDR2 YSLEER. With 0 bases clipped from V and 8 bases from J, the junction kept 7 bases outside the gene matches. The CDR3 is 16 residues long. The chain's CDR3 is CASSQESSSGSDEQFF. Here the CDR3 DNA reads TGCGCCAGCAGCCAAGAATCGTCTAGCGGGAGCGATGAGCAGTTCTTC.

This clonotype was seen many times. The chain couples TRBV12-3 or TRBV12-4 to TRBJ2-7, with TRBD1 matching 9 bases. The ends lost 10 bases at V and 3 bases at J; junction bases unmatched: 13. The CDR3 is made up of 15 amino acids. The chain's CDR3 is CATAWRTGANYEQYF. The CDR3 region has the DNA TGTGCCACCGCGTGGAGGACAGGGGCAAACTACGAGCAGTACTTC.

V and J are TRBV12-3 or TRBV12-4 and TRBJ2-7; 9 nucleotides match TRBD1. V shed 4 bases and J 0 bases; nucleotides not matched to a gene: 4. The CDR3 has 15 residues. The CDR3 bases are TGTGCCAGCAGTTCATCGACAGGGGGCTCCTACGAGCAGTACTTC. Translation gives CASSSSTGGSYEQYF.

V usage is TRBV20-1 and J usage is TRBJ1-5, with D perhaps matching TRBD1 (6 bases). The CDR3 has 15 amino acids. Per the germline V gene, CDR1 is DFQATT and CDR2 is SNEGSKA (reference sequence). V shed 7 bases and J shed 6 bases, with 22 bases lying between them. The CDR3 DNA reads TGCAGTGTCACGGGGGGCCGGGCCCACAGTCAGCCCCAGCATTTT. Encoded protein: CSVTGGRAHSQPQHF.

This rearrangement joins TRBV11-2 to TRBJ2-1; weak D call: TRBD2 (6 bases). The V and J ends lost 6 bases and 6 bases respectively, with 24 bases between them. The germline V gene has CDR1 SGHAT and CDR2 FQNNGV. This CDR3 is built from 17 residues. This CDR3 reads CASSSRVGRHSGNEQFF. The CDR3 DNA reads TGTGCCAGCAGTTCCCGGGTCGGGAGACATTCAGGCAATGAGCAGTTCTTC.

The rearrangement uses TRBV7-8 and TRBJ2-3, with TRBD1 identical over 7 bases. This CDR3 spans 15 amino acids. V gave up 0 bases and J gave up 5 bases; unmatched junction bases: 5. Germline CDR1 SGHVS, CDR2 FQNEAQ. Here the CDR3 reads CASSLARGGEDTQYF. CDR3 DNA sequence: TGTGCCAGCAGCTTAGCGCGAGGGGGCGAAGATACGCAGTATTTT.

This clonotype occurred a few times. The V and J genes are TRBV12-3 or TRBV12-4 and TRBJ2-7, with D tentatively TRBD1 (6 bases). V lost 1 base, J lost 8 bases, and 15 bases lay in between. CDR3 length equals 14 residues. CDR3 sequence reads: CASSLETQGGKQYF. CDR3 nucleotides: TGTGCCAGCAGTTTAGAGACACAGGGTGGGAAGCAGTACTTC.

The table lists this clonotype with a few counts. The V call is TRBV4-3, the J call TRBJ2-2; TRBD2 aligns across 9 bases. CDR3 length equals 17 residues. Germline CDR1 reads LGHNA; CDR2 reads YSLEER. V lost 0 bases to trimming and J lost 4 bases; unmatched junction nucleotides: 6. CDR3 nucleotides: TGCGCCAGCAGCCAAGAGGGCGGGAGGGCTGGCACCGGGGAGCTGTTTTTT. Residues: CASSQEGGRAGTGELFF.

This clonotype was detected many times. The genes are TRBV29-1 and TRBJ2-3; TRBD1 agrees at 9 bases. The junction had 9 bases not matched to a gene; V was cut back by 6 bases and J by 2 bases. The CDR3 loop spans 15 amino acids. Germline loops: CDR1 SQVTM, CDR2 ANQGSEA. This chain's CDR3 is CSVLQGAQNTDTQYF. The CDR3 DNA sequence: TGCAGCGTACTACAGGGGGCTCAAAACACAGATACGCAGTATTTT.

This clonotype was seen more than once but under ten times. V is TRBV12-3 or TRBV12-4 and J is TRBJ2-1; D might be TRBD1 or TRBD2, each matching 6 bases. The CDR3 sequence is 14 residues long. V was pared by 5 bases and J by 6 bases, with 14 bases between. CDR3 in DNA: TGTGCCAGCAGTCCGGTCGGGGGCGTCAATGAGCAGTTCTTC. Its protein product is CASSPVGGVNEQFF.

This clonotype was seen a few times. The chain couples TRBV7-2 to TRBJ1-2, with D unresolved. Germline V gene sequence: CDR1 SGHTA, CDR2 FQGNSA. Trimming took 5 bases from V and 0 from J, leaving 16 bases between them. This CDR3 is built from 16 residues. This CDR3 is CASSPSRGPTNYGYTF. The CDR3 DNA is TGTGCCAGCAGCCCAAGTCGAGGGCCTACTAACTATGGCTACACCTTC. Drawing the rest from reference TRBV7-2 and TRBJ1-2, the complete variable domain is GAGVSQSPSNKVTEKGKDVELRCDPISGHTALYWYRQSLGQGLEFLIYFQGNSAPDKSGLPSDRFSAERTGGSVSTLTIQRTQQEDSAVYLCASSPSRGPTNYGYTFGSGTRLTVV.

The rearrangement joins TRBV10-2 to TRBJ2-1; the match to TRBD2 covers 12 bases. V dropped 7 bases and J dropped 5; count of bases not matched to a gene: 6. Germline values: CDR1 WSHSY, CDR2 SAAADI. The CDR3 is 15 residues long. The chain's CDR3 is CASNFLAGGDNEQFF. Written as DNA, the CDR3 is TGCGCCAGCAATTTTCTAGCGGGAGGGGACAATGAGCAGTTCTTC.

The J gene is TRBJ2-7, the V gene TRBV10-3; D gene ambiguous. V shed 2 bases and J shed 4 bases, with 6 bases lying between them. CDR3 length: 12 amino acids. The V gene's germline CDR1 is ENHRY and CDR2 SYGVKD. As DNA, the CDR3 is TGTGCCATCAGTGAGCCCCAATACGAGCAGTACTTC. It yields the protein CAISEPQYEQYF.

The rearrangement uses TRBV20-1 and TRBJ2-7, with D possibly being TRBD1 or TRBD2 (5 bases each). The CDR3 has 14 residues. V was shortened by 6 bases and J by 6 bases, with 21 bases between the two germline ends. Germline V gene lookup returns CDR1 DFQATT and CDR2 SNEGSKA (reference sequence). Written as DNA, the CDR3 is TGCAGTGCACAACCCGGGACCAGTCGCTCCGAGCAGTACTTC. Its protein product is CSAQPGTSRSEQYF.

J is TRBJ2-2 and V is TRBV27, with 7 bases aligning to TRBD1. From germline, CDR1 is MNHEY and CDR2 SMNVEV (reference sequence). The CDR3 is made up of 17 amino acids. V lost 4 bases, J lost 1 base, and 9 bases stayed unmatched. CDR3 region: CASSSLAGTENTGELFF. The DNA of the CDR3 is TGTGCCAGCAGTTCCTTAGCCGGGACAGAGAACACCGGGGAGCTGTTTTTT.

This clonotype was seen only a few times. The genes are TRBV20-1 and TRBJ2-7; D is undetermined. The germline V and J ends were trimmed by 1 base and 0 bases, with 16 bases remaining between them. From germline, CDR1 is DFQATT and CDR2 SNEGSKA (reference sequence). The CDR3 has 16 residues. CDR3 amino acids: CSARVPGTHSSYEQYF. The CDR3 DNA is TGCAGTGCTAGAGTTCCGGGCACCCATAGCTCCTACGAGCAGTACTTC.

This sequence joins TRBV10-2 and TRBJ2-1; D is possibly TRBD1 (5 bases). Deletions cut 8 bases from V and 4 bases from J, with 12 bases between. The CDR3 contains 13 residues. The V gene's germline CDR1 is WSHSY and CDR2 SAAADI. CDR3 protein: CASGGQEYNEQFF. DNA for the CDR3: TGCGCCAGCGGCGGACAAGAATACAATGAGCAGTTCTTC.

The CDR3 spells CASRPPRLNYEQYF. CDR3 coding DNA: TGTGCCAGCAGACCGCCGCGACTGAACTACGAGCAGTACTTC. V and J are TRBV28 and TRBJ2-7; D unclear. Trimming removed 6 bases from V and 3 bases from J, with 15 bases in between. Germline V CDR1 and CDR2: MDHEN, SYDVKM. The CDR3 has 14 residues.

In this sample, this clonotype turned up a few times. This rearrangement joins TRBV5-5 to TRBJ2-5; D unclear. Trimming cost V 6 bases and J 3 bases, with 12 bases left between them. The CDR3 covers 13 residues. Germline V gene sequence: CDR1 SGHKS, CDR2 YYEKEE (reference sequence). The CDR3 sequence: CASTHPSEETQYF. The DNA for the CDR3 is TGTGCCAGCACCCACCCCTCCGAAGAGACCCAGTACTTC.

For this clonotype: The conserved final phenylalanine or tryptophan is absent from the CDR3, which likely points to a read error. This chain connects TRBV7-2 to TRBJ2-1, with D possibly matching TRBD2 (6 bases). Trimming left V 4 bases short and J 5 bases short, with 15 bases between. The CDR3 extends over 15 amino acids. The germline V gene encodes CDR1 SGHTA and CDR2 FQGNSA. The CDR3 region is CASSSPGTSNNEQFY. DNA of the CDR3: TGTGCCAGCAGCTCCCCCGGGACTTCGAACAATGAGCAGTTCTAC.

The chain recombines TRBV11-2 with TRBJ2-3; 7 bases fit TRBD1. The CDR3 length is 15 residues. Germline loops: CDR1 SGHAT, CDR2 FQNNGV. Trimming removed 3 bases from V and 0 bases from J; junction bases left unmatched: 3. Here the CDR3 DNA reads TGTGCCAGCAGCTTTTGGGACAGTAGCACAGATACGCAGTATTTT. Residues: CASSFWDSSTDTQYF.